This T cell receptor beta chain was sequenced for a study of cytomegalovirus exposure and HLA in healthy donors. Study context: About 77 million unique TCRs from HLA-typed donors made up an early data release. Broader study findings: A later analysis reportedly found fewer N-insertions in an Asian-associated ancestry cluster than the roughly 680-donor mean. A later analysis showed HLA-associated TCR beta chains outstripping equally common others in clonal expansion. Investigators reported some 150 TCR beta chains as tied to cytomegalovirus.

The CDR3 runs 15 residues. CDR1 and CDR2 (germline): SGHDN, FVKESK. Trimming took 0 bases from V and 3 from J; bases not matched to a gene: 2. A remark on this clone: What it recognizes is unknown.

The PCR employed 60 Vbeta primers together with 13 Jbeta primers. Some clones are missing from TCRdb's copy, which holds only in-frame ones; the method was immunoSEQ multiplex PCR. The sample shows 100,000 or so clones, approximately 82% of them seen only once. The chain has TRBV14 and TRBJ2-3; 8 bases align to TRBD2. The sample comprised PBMCs. The TCR comes from a man aged 40-49 years in good health and CMV-seropositive. This chain's CDR3 is CASSQDGGRTDTQYF. The CDR3 nucleotides are TGTGCCAGCAGCCAAGACGGCGGGAGGACAGATACGCAGTATTTT.